Reported below is one T cell receptor beta chain. This record comes from a study of blood T cell repertoires in COVID-19. The repertoire was sequenced with immunoSEQ multiplex PCR; TCRdb's copy has only in-frame clones and lacks some. The sample consists of tens of thousands of clones, around four fifths of them appearing once. Source material: peripheral blood. The clonotype comes from a woman between 50 and 59 years old with active or convalescent COVID-19.

The CDR3 bases are TGTGCCAGCAGGTACACAGGGGGCGATCAGCCCCAGCATTTT. This sequence encodes CASRYTGGDQPQHF. This sequence joins TRBV6-2 or TRBV6-3 and TRBJ1-5, with 9 bases that match TRBD1. V shed 6 bases, J shed 5 bases, and the junction held 5 bases outside the gene matches. The CDR3 is 14 residues long. Per the germline V gene, CDR1 is MNHEY and CDR2 is SVGEGT.